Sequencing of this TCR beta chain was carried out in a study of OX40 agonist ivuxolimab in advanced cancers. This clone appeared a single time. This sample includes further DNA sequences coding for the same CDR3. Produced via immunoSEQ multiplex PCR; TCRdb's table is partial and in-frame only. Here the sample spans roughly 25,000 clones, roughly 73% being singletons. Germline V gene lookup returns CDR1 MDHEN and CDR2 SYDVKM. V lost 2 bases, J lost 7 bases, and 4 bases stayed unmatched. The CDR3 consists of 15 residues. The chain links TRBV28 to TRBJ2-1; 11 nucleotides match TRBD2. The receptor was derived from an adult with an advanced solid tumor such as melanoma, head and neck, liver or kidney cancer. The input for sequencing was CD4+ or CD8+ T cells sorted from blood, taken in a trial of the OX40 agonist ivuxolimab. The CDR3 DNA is TGTGCCAGCAGTTTAAGTAGCGGGGGGGGGAATGAGCAGTTCTTC. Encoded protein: CASSLSSGGGNEQFF.